This TCR beta chain was observed in a study of blood T cell repertoires in COVID-19. At the level of the study: Collection of acute and convalescent COVID-19 samples took place in the United States, Italy and Spain. From T cells, B-cell-depleted T cells, or PBMCs came the material, which was cDNA or gDNA.

Profiled with immunoSEQ multiplex PCR; TCRdb holds only in-frame clones, not every one. The sample contains some 70,000 clones, around 86% of which appear only once. A Seattle source enrolled patients during active infection and followed them longitudinally. This clone showed up just a few times. The germline V gene encodes CDR1 SGHVS and CDR2 FQNEAQ. The CDR3 runs 15 residues. Between the trimmed V and J ends, which lost 5 bases and 6 bases, there was a span of 19 bases. Sequenced sample: peripheral blood. The V gene is TRBV7-8, the J gene TRBJ1-2; the D gene is possibly TRBD1 (5 bases). The clonotype was recovered from a man in his forties with COVID-19, enrolled during active disease. CDR3 region: CASSLRPGLGDGYTF. DNA of the CDR3: TGTGCCAGCAGCCTCCGGCCGGGACTCGGGGATGGCTACACCTTC.